This entry concerns a single T cell receptor (beta chain). Its antigen is as yet unknown. Total RNA was extracted at no less than 5 micrograms per sample. This record belongs to a study of blood T cells in healthy people across ages. Overall study findings and caveats: Any changes in expanded clonotypes were possibly confounded, as donor CMV status remained unknown. Investigators viewed diversity estimates from one million T cells as underestimates, the study reported.

A J-beta primer mix and a sample-barcoded 5' primer were used in a second PCR of about 7 to 12 cycles. The yield of each sample was at least 2.5 million CDR3-containing paired-end reads. One entry per CDR3 protein results from TCRdb running MiXCR on the 5' RACE reads. Of around 1,700,000 distinct CDR3 sequences listed, roughly 27% are singletons. Sequences were obtained from blood. This sequence was found in a woman in her 30s in good health.

The CDR3 sequence: CASSPRGVAGAYEQYF. The CDR3 DNA sequence: TGTGCCAGCAGTCCCCGTGGGGTAGCGGGGGCCTACGAGCAGTACTTC. The chain links TRBV6-5 to TRBJ2-7, with 9 bases fitting TRBD2. Per the germline V gene, CDR1 is MNHEY and CDR2 is SVGAGI. The V gene end was trimmed by 5 bases and the J gene end by 2 bases; junction bases not matched to a gene: 10. The length of the CDR3 is 16 residues.